This T cell receptor (beta chain) derives from a study of blood T cells in healthy people across ages. A second PCR, run for roughly 7 to 11 cycles, used a sample-barcoded 5' primer plus a J-beta primer mix. TCRdb processed the 5' RACE reads anew with MiXCR; each CDR3 protein has one entry. The data contain some 800,000 distinct CDR3 sequences, around 43% of them singletons. This clonotype was seen a handful of times. One end of the junction does not line up with germline, which may come from a read error. This receptor was taken from a man aged 55 to 70 in good health. Sequenced input: blood.

CDR3 region: CASSLSGAAYNEQFF. In nucleotides, the CDR3 is TGTGCCAGCAGTTTATCCGGGGCAGCATACAATGAGCAGTTCTTC. The rearrangement uses TRBV5-1 and TRBJ2-1; D tentatively reads TRBD1 or TRBD2 (5 bases each). From germline, CDR1 is SGHRS and CDR2 YFSETQ. The CDR3 is made up of 15 amino acids.